This T cell receptor beta chain was captured by sequencing in a study of OX40 agonist ivuxolimab in advanced cancers. Overall study context: Patients treated during dose escalation were battling hepatocellular carcinoma, melanoma, renal cell or head and neck cancer. Aged about 23 to 90 with a mean of approximately 57 years, they were 82.7% male. Partial responses were achieved by three patients, one with hepatocellular carcinoma and two with cutaneous melanoma.

The V and J ends lost 2 bases and 0 bases, in that order; junction bases with no gene match: 3. The CDR3 is 16 amino acids. Germline-derived CDR1 and CDR2 are MGHDK and SYGVNS. Sequencing was performed with immunoSEQ multiplex PCR; in TCRdb, only in-frame clones are kept and a portion is missing. The data contain fewer than 80,000 clones, around 85% of them singletons. At cycle 4 day 1, cycle 7 day 1, and baseline, blood was sampled. The sample in question was CD4+ or CD8+ T cells sorted from blood, obtained in a trial of the OX40 agonist ivuxolimab. The rearrangement joins TRBV25-1 to TRBJ2-1, with 8 bases aligning to TRBD2. The receptor was isolated from an adult with an advanced solid tumor such as melanoma, head and neck, liver or kidney cancer. The CDR3 DNA follows: TGTGCCAGCAGTGAAACGGCGGGGGGCTCCTACAATGAGCAGTTCTTC. Translated: CASSETAGGSYNEQFF.